A single sample is the source of the 22 T cell receptor beta chains below, sequenced in a study of CD8+ T cells in alopecia areata. Investigators isolated RNA and reverse transcribed it into cDNA to act as the sequencing template. The method was immunoSEQ multiplex PCR; TCRdb's version includes in-frame clones alone and lacks a portion of them. The sample records over 150,000 clones, 56% being singletons. Sequenced material: CD8+ T cells sorted from blood. These receptors all stem from a human donor in good health.

This clone showed up just a few times. The V call is TRBV15, the J call TRBJ2-2; possible D gene TRBD2, 5 bases. CDR1 LNHNV and CDR2 YYDKDF come from the germline V gene (reference sequence). The CDR3 is 17 amino acids. V was trimmed by 3 bases and J by 1 base, leaving 15 bases between them. The CDR3 sequence is CATSRDKIGLNTGELFF. The CDR3 DNA reads as TGTGCCACCAGCAGGGATAAAATCGGACTGAACACCGGGGAGCTGTTTTTT. The variable domain in full, completed from reference TRBV15 and TRBJ2-2, reads DAMVIQNPRYQVTQFGKPVTLSCSQTLNHNVMYWYQQKSSQAPKLLFHYYDKDFNNEADTPDNFQSRRPNTSFCFLDIRSPGLGDTAMYLCATSRDKIGLNTGELFFGEGSRLTVL.

The V gene is TRBV7-9, the J gene TRBJ1-2, with D perhaps matching TRBD1 (6 bases). Trimming pared 5 bases from V and 4 bases from J, leaving 8 bases between. Germline values: CDR1 SEHNR, CDR2 FQNEAQ (reference sequence). CDR3 length: 12 residues. In DNA, the CDR3 is TGTGCCAGCAGCCCGGACAGCTATGGCTACACCTTC. Its protein is CASSPDSYGYTF.

This rearrangement joins TRBV4-1 to TRBJ2-5; D perhaps matches TRBD2 (6 bases). The CDR3 totals 15 residues. V lost 4 bases and J lost 0, with 12 bases in between. Germline V gene sequence: CDR1 MGHRA, CDR2 YSYEKL. This chain's CDR3 is CASSLTREDQETQYF. Here the CDR3 DNA reads TGCGCCAGCAGCCTCACCAGGGAGGACCAAGAGACCCAGTACTTC.

The V and J genes are TRBV6-7 and TRBJ2-7, with 9 bases identical to TRBD1. TRBV6-7 is filed as an ORF, its function uncertain. The CDR3 totals 15 residues. With V trimmed by 5 bases and J by 2 bases, 7 bases remained unmatched. Here the CDR3 DNA reads TGTGCCAGCAGTCGTTCGGACAGGGGAACCTACGAGCAGTACTTC. Translation gives CASSRSDRGTYEQYF.

V and J are TRBV4-2 and TRBJ2-5; D is ambiguous. This CDR3 is built from 13 residues. V was pared by 0 bases and J by 7 bases, with 9 bases between. From germline, CDR1 is LGHNA and CDR2 YNFKEQ. Here the CDR3 reads CASSQDSLGTQYF. CDR3 bases: TGTGCCAGCAGCCAAGACAGCTTAGGGACCCAGTACTTC.

Remarks on this clone: A single base separates this from a much larger clone, so it may be a read error. CDR3 region: CASSSAYEQYF. In DNA, the CDR3 is TGTGCCAGCAGTTCCGCCTACGAGCAGTACTTC. The rearrangement uses TRBV27 and TRBJ2-7; D is undetermined. The CDR3 spans 11 residues. With 4 bases removed from V and 2 bases from J, the gap between germline ends came to 3 bases. CDR1 and CDR2 (germline): MNHEY, SMNVEV (reference sequence).

This chain joins TRBV15 and TRBJ2-3; 7 bases align to TRBD1. Germline-derived CDR1 and CDR2 are LNHNV and YYDKDF (reference sequence). CDR3 length equals 16 residues. V trimming: 1 base; J trimming: 6 bases; junction bases outside the gene matches: 10. In DNA form, the CDR3 reads TGTGCCACCAGCAGAGGCGGACAGGTGGGGATGGATACGCAGTATTTT. Translating gives CATSRGGQVGMDTQYF.

CDR3 residues: CSVPGLGYTF. In nucleotides, the CDR3 is TGCAGCGTGCCCGGGTTGGGCTACACCTTC. The chain combines TRBV29-1 with TRBJ1-2; D is undetermined. V was cut by 6 bases and J by 8 bases, with 10 bases left in between. Germline CDR1 SQVTM, CDR2 ANQGSEA. The CDR3 runs to 10 residues.

V is TRBV14 and J is TRBJ2-5; 7 bases agree with TRBD2. The trim removed 1 base at V and 5 bases at J, leaving 7 bases unmatched. The CDR3 is 15 amino acids. CDR1 SGHDN and CDR2 FVKESK come from the germline V gene. The CDR3 loop is CASSQGQLAKETQYF. CDR3 coding DNA: TGTGCCAGCAGCCAAGGGCAACTAGCGAAGGAGACCCAGTACTTC.

The chain couples TRBV11-2 to TRBJ2-1; 9 bases line up with TRBD1. CDR3 length: 17 amino acids. The V gene end was trimmed by 4 bases and the J gene end by 7 bases; junction bases not matched to a gene: 14. Per the germline V gene, CDR1 is SGHAT and CDR2 is FQNNGV. The CDR3 sequence: CASSSLNSGTGSNEQFF. In DNA form, the CDR3 reads TGTGCCAGCAGCTCACTAAATTCCGGGACAGGGTCAAATGAGCAGTTCTTC.

In this sample, this clone turned up a few times. CDR3 protein: CASSEDGRSNQPQHF. The CDR3 nucleotides are TGCGCCAGCAGTGAAGATGGGAGGAGCAATCAGCCCCAGCATTTT. This chain connects TRBV10-2 to TRBJ1-5; D unresolved. The V gene's germline CDR1 is WSHSY and CDR2 SAAADI. CDR3 length: 15 amino acids. The ends were cut back, 3 bases at V and 1 base at J, with 10 bases in the middle.

This sequence joins TRBV23-1 and TRBJ2-7, with 9 bases identical to TRBD1. TRBV23-1 is an ORF, with its function uncertain. This CDR3 has 18 amino acids. After removal of 2 bases from V and 3 bases from J, the junction contained 14 bases not matched to a gene. The CDR3 spells CASSQTDRGPSMSYEQYF. The CDR3 DNA is TGCGCCAGCAGTCAAACGGACAGGGGCCCATCGATGAGCTACGAGCAGTACTTC.

This clone showed up just a few times. The chain carries TRBV10-2 and TRBJ2-5, with TRBD2 matching over 9 bases. The CDR3 is made up of 16 amino acids. Germline CDR1 is WSHSY and CDR2 is SAAADI. V lost 1 base, J lost 5 bases, and 8 bases stayed unmatched. The CDR3 DNA reads as TGCGCCAGCAGTGAGTGGCGGGGGGGCTCCCGGGAGACCCAGTACTTC. Residues: CASSEWRGGSRETQYF.

The chain uses TRBV7-8 and TRBJ1-6, with TRBD1 identical over 9 bases. Germline CDR1 and CDR2: SGHVS and FQNEAQ. The junction had 12 bases not matched to a gene; V was cut back by 5 bases and J by 10 bases. CDR3 length: 16 residues. CDR3 in DNA: TGTGCCAGCAGCACAGCACCGGGACAGGGAAGGTCACCCCTCCACTTT. Its translation is CASSTAPGQGRSPLHF.

The chain joins TRBV5-1 to TRBJ2-5; the D call may be TRBD1 or TRBD2 (5 bases each). The ends were cut back, 4 bases at V and 4 bases at J, with 17 bases in the middle. The germline V gene has CDR1 SGHRS and CDR2 YFSETQ. This CDR3 contains 15 residues. CDR3: CASSTDAGARETQYF. CDR3 nucleotides: TGCGCCAGCAGCACCGACGCCGGGGCGCGAGAGACCCAGTACTTC.

CDR3 in DNA: TGCAGCGTTGAACCGCCGAGGGGGGCGGACACTGAAGCTTTCTTT. Translated: CSVEPPRGADTEAFF. This chain uses TRBV29-1 with TRBJ1-1, with D possibly matching TRBD1 (6 bases). This CDR3 contains 15 residues. V was cut by 2 bases and J by 3 bases, with 16 bases left in between. The germline gives CDR1 SQVTM, CDR2 ANQGSEA. The entire variable domain, with the rest obtained from reference TRBV29-1 and TRBJ1-1, is as follows: SAVISQKPSRDICQRGTSLTIQCQVDSQVTMMFWYRQQPGQSLTLIATANQGSEATYESGFVIDKFPISRPNLTFSTLTVSNMSPEDSSIYLCSVEPPRGADTEAFFGQGTRLTVV.

This chain uses TRBV27 with TRBJ2-6; D possibly corresponds to TRBD1 (6 bases). In germline, CDR1 is MNHEY, CDR2 SMNVEV (reference sequence). Trimming stripped 8 bases from V and 2 bases from J, with 7 bases between. The CDR3 loop spans 13 amino acids. CDR3: CASSGAGANVLTF. CDR3 nucleotides: TGTGCCAGCTCAGGGGCTGGGGCCAACGTCCTGACTTTC.

The chain carries TRBV13 and TRBJ2-7; D possibly matches TRBD1 or TRBD2 (5 bases each). Germline V gene sequence: CDR1 PRHDT, CDR2 FYEKMQ (reference sequence). V gave up 4 bases and J gave up 0 bases, with 10 bases separating them. The CDR3 runs 14 residues. CDR3 DNA: TGTGCCAGCAGCTCCGGGACCCCCTCCTACGAGCAGTACTTC. It codes for CASSSGTPSYEQYF.

The chain employs TRBV6-6 and TRBJ2-6; D uncertain. This CDR3 region has 15 residues. Per the germline V gene, CDR1 is MNHNY and CDR2 is SVGAGI (reference sequence). V lost 8 bases and J lost 1, with 12 bases in between. The chain's CDR3 is CASDPVNSGANVLTF. As DNA, the CDR3 is TGTGCCAGCGATCCGGTAAATTCTGGGGCCAACGTCCTGACTTTC.

The CDR3 region has the DNA TGTGCCAGCAGGGATGTTGGGGGAGAGTGGACAGATACGCAGTATTTT. This encodes CASRDVGGEWTDTQYF. The V and J genes are TRBV27 and TRBJ2-3, with D perhaps given as TRBD1 or TRBD2 (5 bases each). This CDR3 contains 16 residues. The V end lost 6 bases, the J end lost 3 bases, and 19 bases lay between the germline ends. Germline V lookup: CDR1 MNHEY, CDR2 SMNVEV (reference sequence).

The rearrangement joins TRBV5-4 to TRBJ1-2, with 7 bases lining up with TRBD1. The CDR3 is 15 amino acids. The V gene's germline CDR1 is SGHNT and CDR2 YYREEE (reference sequence). The V and J ends lost 0 bases and 6 bases, in that order; junction bases with no gene match: 8. CDR3 region: CASSLAPTGSNGYTF. CDR3 bases: TGTGCCAGCAGCTTGGCCCCGACAGGGTCCAATGGCTACACCTTC.

The V gene is TRBV7-9, the J gene TRBJ1-2; D call uncertain. Germline V gene lookup returns CDR1 SEHNR and CDR2 FQNEAQ (reference sequence). The ends were cut back, 7 bases at V and 1 base at J, with 13 bases in the middle. The CDR3 sequence is 14 residues long. CDR3 amino acids: CASISTEGNYGYTF. CDR3 DNA sequence: TGTGCCAGCATCTCAACCGAGGGTAACTATGGCTACACCTTC.